This TCR beta chain was identified in a study of early T cells in non-severe SARS-CoV-2 infection. TCRdb redid the calling of the 5' RACE reads with MiXCR, one entry per CDR3 protein. The table includes around 50,000 distinct CDR3 sequences, around an eighth detected once. Trimming removed 7 bases from V and 0 bases from J, with 10 bases in between. CDR3 length equals 13 residues. Per germline, CDR1 SNHLY and CDR2 FYNNEI. This clonotype was found many times. Sequenced input: whole blood. The J gene is TRBJ2-7, the V gene TRBV2; perhaps TRBD1 as D (6 bases). This receptor was taken from an adult who was a healthcare worker with PCR-confirmed SARS-CoV-2 infection or an uninfected control (not recorded which). CDR3 sequence (DNA): TGTGCCAGCAAAGGGGGTATCTCCTACGAGCAGTACTTC. Translated: CASKGGISYEQYF. Variable domain in full (rest from reference TRBV2 and TRBJ2-7): EPEVTQTPSHQVTQMGQEVILRCVPISNHLYFYWYRQILGQKVEFLVSFYNNEISEKSEIFDDQFSVERPDGSNFTLKIRSTKLEDSAMYFCASKGGISYEQYFGPGTRLTVT.